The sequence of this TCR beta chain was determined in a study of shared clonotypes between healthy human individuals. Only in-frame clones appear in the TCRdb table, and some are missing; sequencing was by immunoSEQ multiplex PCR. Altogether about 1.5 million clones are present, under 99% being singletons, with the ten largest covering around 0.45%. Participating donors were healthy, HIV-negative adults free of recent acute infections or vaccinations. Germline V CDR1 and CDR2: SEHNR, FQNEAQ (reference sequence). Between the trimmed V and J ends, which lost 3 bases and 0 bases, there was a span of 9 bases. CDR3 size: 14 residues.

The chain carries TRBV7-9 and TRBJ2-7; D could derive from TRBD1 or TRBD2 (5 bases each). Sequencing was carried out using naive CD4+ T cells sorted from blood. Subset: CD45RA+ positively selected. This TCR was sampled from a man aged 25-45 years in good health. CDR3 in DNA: TGTGCCAGCAGCTTGGTGGGGGACTCCTACGAGCAGTACTTC. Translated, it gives CASSLVGDSYEQYF.